These T cell receptor beta chains were read from a single sample in a study of vaccination effects on CD4 cells after COVID-19. These receptors have no known antigen. Sequencing used immunoSEQ multiplex PCR; TCRdb keeps in-frame clones, though not all of them. The table has roughly 50,000 clones, roughly 79% seen once. The sequenced sample was CD4+ T cells from PBMCs cultured with HCoV-OC43 spike peptides, obtained before COVID-19 vaccination. The receptors stem from a human donor who received a COVID-19 vaccine. The CDR3 runs from the conserved cysteine through the conserved F or W. Each record gives: V gene, clone size, J gene, D gene, CDR3 DNA, CDR3 protein. D genes are given only for firm matches. Not all rows give a size; the values are once, few, many and, for expanded clones, a class.

v_gene: TRBV29-1; abundance: -; j_gene: TRBJ2-2; d_gene: -; CDR3nt: TGCAGCGTTGGGGGGGCCCAGGACACCGGGGAGCTGTTTTTT; CDR3aa: CSVGGAQDTGELFF
v_gene: TRBV12-3/TRBV12-4; abundance: -; j_gene: TRBJ2-5; d_gene: -; CDR3nt: TGTGCCAGCAAACGGGACTGGGGTGAGACCCAGTACTTC; CDR3aa: CASKRDWGETQYF
v_gene: TRBV7-2; abundance: -; j_gene: TRBJ1-2; d_gene: TRBD1; CDR3nt: TGTGCCAGCAGCTTAGTTACAGGGGACGGGGCTAACTATGGCTACACCTTC; CDR3aa: CASSLVTGDGANYGYTF
v_gene: TRBV15; abundance: -; j_gene: TRBJ2-1; d_gene: TRBD2; CDR3nt: TGTGCCACCAGCAGGGAGCCGGGGGGGATAACCTACAATGAGCAGTTCTTC; CDR3aa: CATSREPGGITYNEQFF
v_gene: TRBV19; abundance: -; j_gene: TRBJ1-1; d_gene: -; CDR3nt: TGTGCCAGCCGGGACATGAACACTGAAGCTTTCTTT; CDR3aa: CASRDMNTEAFF
v_gene: TRBV5-7; abundance: -; j_gene: TRBJ2-2; d_gene: TRBD1; CDR3nt: TGTGCCAGCAGCTTGCGGGACAGGGGGCTTAGCACCGGGGAGCTGTTTTTT; CDR3aa: CASSLRDRGLSTGELFF
v_gene: TRBV9; abundance: few; j_gene: TRBJ2-1; d_gene: -; CDR3nt: TGTGCCAGCAGCCCGGGTGGATACAATGAGCAGTTCTTC; CDR3aa: CASSPGGYNEQFF
v_gene: TRBV2; abundance: -; j_gene: TRBJ1-6; d_gene: TRBD1; CDR3nt: TGTGCCAGCCGACTCCAGGGGGCAATTTCACCCCTCCACTTT; CDR3aa: CASRLQGAISPLHF
v_gene: TRBV6-1; abundance: -; j_gene: TRBJ1-3; d_gene: -; CDR3nt: TGTGCCAGCAGTGAAATTGGAAGGGGCAACACCATATATTTT; CDR3aa: CASSEIGRGNTIYF
v_gene: TRBV9; abundance: -; j_gene: TRBJ2-1; d_gene: TRBD2; CDR3nt: TGTGCCAGCAGTCTTTCCGGGACTAATTACAATGAGCAGTTCTTC; CDR3aa: CASSLSGTNYNEQFF